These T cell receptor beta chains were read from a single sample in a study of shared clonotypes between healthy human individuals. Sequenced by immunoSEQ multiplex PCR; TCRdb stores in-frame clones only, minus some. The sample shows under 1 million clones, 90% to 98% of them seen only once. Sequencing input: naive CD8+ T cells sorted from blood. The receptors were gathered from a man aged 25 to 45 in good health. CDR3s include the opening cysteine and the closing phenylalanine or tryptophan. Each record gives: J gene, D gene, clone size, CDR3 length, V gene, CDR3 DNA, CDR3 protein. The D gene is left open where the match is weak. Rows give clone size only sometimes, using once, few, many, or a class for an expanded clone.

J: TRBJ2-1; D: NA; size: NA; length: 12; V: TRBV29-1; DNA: TGCAGCGGGGTAGCGGAGCACAATGAGCAGTTCTTC; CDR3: CSGVAEHNEQFF
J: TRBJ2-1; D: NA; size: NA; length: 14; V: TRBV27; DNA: TGTGCCAGCAGCCCCCAGGGATATTACAATGAGCAGTTCTTC; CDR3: CASSPQGYYNEQFF
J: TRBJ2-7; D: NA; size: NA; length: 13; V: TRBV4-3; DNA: TGCGCCAGCAGCCAAGACAGATTCTACGAGCAGTACTTC; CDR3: CASSQDRFYEQYF
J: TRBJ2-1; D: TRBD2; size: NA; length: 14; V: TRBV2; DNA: TGTGCCAGCAGTGAGTCTAGCGGGATCAATGAGCAGTTCTTC; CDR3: CASSESSGINEQFF
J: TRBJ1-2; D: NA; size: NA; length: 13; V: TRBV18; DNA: TGTGCCAGCTCACCCGGGTCGGAATATGGCTACACCTTC; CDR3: CASSPGSEYGYTF
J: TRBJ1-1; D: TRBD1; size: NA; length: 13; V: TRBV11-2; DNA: TGTGCCACTACAGGACAGGGAGGCACTGAAGCTTTCTTT; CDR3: CATTGQGGTEAFF
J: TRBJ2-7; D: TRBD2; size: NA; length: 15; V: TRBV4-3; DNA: TGCGCCAGCAGCCAAGTAGCGGGAGAGTCCTACGAGCAGTACTTC; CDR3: CASSQVAGESYEQYF
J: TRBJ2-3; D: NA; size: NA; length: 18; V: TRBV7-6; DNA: TGTGCCAGCAGCGATAGCGTGGGCTTTCGAGGTGGCACAGATACGCAGTATTTT; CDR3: CASSDSVGFRGGTDTQYF
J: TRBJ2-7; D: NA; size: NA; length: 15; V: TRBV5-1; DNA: TGCGCCAGCAGCTTGGTCAGGGCCCAAACCTACGAGCAGTACTTC; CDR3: CASSLVRAQTYEQYF
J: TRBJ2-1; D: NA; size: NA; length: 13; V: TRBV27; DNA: TGTGCCACCGGGCCTGGACACGTCCCCTTACAGTTCTTC; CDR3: CATGPGHVPLQFF
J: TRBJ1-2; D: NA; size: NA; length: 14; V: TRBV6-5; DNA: TGTGCCAGCAGTTACTCGGTCCAGCACTATGGCTACACCTTC; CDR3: CASSYSVQHYGYTF
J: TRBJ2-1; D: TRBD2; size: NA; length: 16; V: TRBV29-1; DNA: TGCAGCGTTGCTCCCGGACTAGCGGGAGAGGTTGGTGAGCAGTTCTTC; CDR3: CSVAPGLAGEVGEQFF
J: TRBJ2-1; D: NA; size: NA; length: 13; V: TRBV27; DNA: TGTGCCAGCAGTTCAGCGCTATACAATGAGCAGTTCTTC; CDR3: CASSSALYNEQFF
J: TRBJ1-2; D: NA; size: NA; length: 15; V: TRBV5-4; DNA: TGTGCCAGCAGCGCCCCCGGGGGGGAGAGATATGGCTACACCTTC; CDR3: CASSAPGGERYGYTF
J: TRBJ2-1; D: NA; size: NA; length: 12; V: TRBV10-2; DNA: TGCGCCTCGAGGGGTCTTCTCAATGAGCAGTTCTTC; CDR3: CASRGLLNEQFF
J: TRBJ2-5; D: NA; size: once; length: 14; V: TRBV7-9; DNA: TGTGCCAGCAGCTTGAGACCCGATGGGGAGACCCAGTACTTC; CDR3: CASSLRPDGETQYF
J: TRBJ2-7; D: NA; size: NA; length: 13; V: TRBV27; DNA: TGTGCCAGCAGTTTAGCGACAAGTGACGAGCAGTACTTC; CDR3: CASSLATSDEQYF
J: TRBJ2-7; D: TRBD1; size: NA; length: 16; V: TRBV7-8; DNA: TGTGCCAGCAGCTTCCATTTGGGACAGAATCTTTACGAGCAGTACTTC; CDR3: CASSFHLGQNLYEQYF
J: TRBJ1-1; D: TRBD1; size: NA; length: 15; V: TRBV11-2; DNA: TGTGCCAGCAGCAAGCGACAGGGCATGAACACTGAAGCTTTCTTT; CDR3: CASSKRQGMNTEAFF
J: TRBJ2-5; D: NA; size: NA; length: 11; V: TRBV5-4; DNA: TGTGCCAGCAGCTTCCAAGAGACCCAGTACTTC; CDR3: CASSFQETQYF
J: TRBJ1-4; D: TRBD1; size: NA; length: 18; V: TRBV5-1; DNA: TGCGCCAGCAGCTTGGGGGACAGGGAGGCCGGCACTAATGAAAAACTGTTTTTT; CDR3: CASSLGDREAGTNEKLFF
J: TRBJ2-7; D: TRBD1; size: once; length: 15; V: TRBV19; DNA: TGTGCCAGTAGTTTTGGACAGGGGGCAAACTACGAGCAGTACTTC; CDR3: CASSFGQGANYEQYF
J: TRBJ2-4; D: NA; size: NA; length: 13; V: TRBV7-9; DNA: TGTGCCAGCAGCTTAGGGCAGAAAAACATTCAGTACTTC; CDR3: CASSLGQKNIQYF
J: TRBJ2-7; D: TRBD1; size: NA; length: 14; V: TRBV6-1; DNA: TGTGCCAGCAGGGGACAGGGGGCCGCCTACGAGCAGTACTTC; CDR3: CASRGQGAAYEQYF
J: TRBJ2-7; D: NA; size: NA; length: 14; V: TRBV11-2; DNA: TGTGCCAGCACCCCCGGGGCAGTAACCTACGAGCAGTACTTC; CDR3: CASTPGAVTYEQYF
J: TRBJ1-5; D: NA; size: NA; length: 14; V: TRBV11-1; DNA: TGTGCCAGCAGCTTGAGGGGGACCGATCAGCCCCAGCATTTT; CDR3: CASSLRGTDQPQHF
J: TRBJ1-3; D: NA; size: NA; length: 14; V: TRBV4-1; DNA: TGCGCCAGCAGCCATCCGGGATTTGGAAACACCATATATTTT; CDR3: CASSHPGFGNTIYF
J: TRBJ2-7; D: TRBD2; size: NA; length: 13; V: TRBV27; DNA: TGTGCCAGCAGTTCTAGCGGAGCCTACGAGCAGTACTTC; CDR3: CASSSSGAYEQYF
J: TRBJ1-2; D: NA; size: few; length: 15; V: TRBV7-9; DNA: TGTGCCAGCAGCTCGTCAGAAGGCGTAAACTATGGCTACACCTTC; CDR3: CASSSSEGVNYGYTF
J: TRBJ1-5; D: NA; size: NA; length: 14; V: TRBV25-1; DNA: TGTGCCAGCAGTGAAGGGGACATGGATCAGCCCCAGCATTTT; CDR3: CASSEGDMDQPQHF
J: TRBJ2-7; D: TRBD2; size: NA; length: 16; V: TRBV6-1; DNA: TGTGCCAGCAGTGAAACCGGGACTAGCGGCTCCTACGAGCAGTACTTC; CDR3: CASSETGTSGSYEQYF
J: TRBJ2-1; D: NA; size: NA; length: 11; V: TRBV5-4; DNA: TGTGCCAGCAGCATAAGTCGGGTTTGGTTCTTC; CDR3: CASSISRVWFF
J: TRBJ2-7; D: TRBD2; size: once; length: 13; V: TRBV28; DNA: TGTGCCAGCAGCCCGGGACTAGCGGGGGAGCAGTACTTC; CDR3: CASSPGLAGEQYF
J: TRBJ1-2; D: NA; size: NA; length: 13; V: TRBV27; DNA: TGTGCCAGCAGCTTATCACAGGACTATGGCTACACCTTC; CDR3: CASSLSQDYGYTF
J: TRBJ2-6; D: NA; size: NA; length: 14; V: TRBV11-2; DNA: TGTGCCAGCAGCTTTGGGTCTGGGGCCAACGTCCTGACTTTC; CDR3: CASSFGSGANVLTF
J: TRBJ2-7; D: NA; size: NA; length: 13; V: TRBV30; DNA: TGTGCCTGGAGTCCTATCAACCCGGACGAGCAGTACTTC; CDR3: CAWSPINPDEQYF
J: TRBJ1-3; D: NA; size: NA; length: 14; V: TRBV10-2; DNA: TGCGCCAGCACCCCTGGTCTCGGTGCAAACACCATATATTTT; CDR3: CASTPGLGANTIYF
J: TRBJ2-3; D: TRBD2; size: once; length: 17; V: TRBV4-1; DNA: TGCGCCAGCAGCCAAGGGGGGACTAGCGGGAGTACAGATACGCAGTATTTT; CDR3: CASSQGGTSGSTDTQYF
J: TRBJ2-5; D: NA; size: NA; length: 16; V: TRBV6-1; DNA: TGTGCCAGCAGTGATAGACCCATGGGGGGTCAAGAGACCCAGTACTTC; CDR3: CASSDRPMGGQETQYF